This is a list of T cell receptor beta chains from one sample in a study of naive and memory T cell subsets. TCRdb re-analysed the UMI-ligation and nested PCR reads in MiXCR, keeping a single row per CDR3 protein. Here the sample spans some 150,000 distinct CDR3 sequences, approximately 17% being singletons. The specimen was naive CD4+ T cells from blood. The source is a human donor in good health. Each CDR3 is given with its conserved first and last residue. The D gene is left open where the match is weak. The size of a clone is reported for some rows only, either as once, few or many, or as a class for expanded clones.

>NA|TRBV7-2|TRBJ1-2|NA
CASSLGGAGRVDGYTF
TGTGCCAGCAGCTTAGGGGGAGCGGGACGAGTAGATGGCTACACCTTC
>many|TRBV30|TRBJ2-1|TRBD2
CAWRVGLAGNEQFF
TGTGCCTGGAGGGTAGGGCTAGCGGGCAATGAGCAGTTCTTC
>few|TRBV4-1|TRBJ2-7|NA
CASSQEGAAFTYEQYF
TGCGCCAGCAGCCAAGAGGGGGCAGCCTTTACCTACGAGCAGTACTTC
>NA|TRBV19|TRBJ2-1|TRBD2
CASSIPAGNYNEQFF
TGTGCCAGTAGTATCCCAGCGGGGAATTACAATGAGCAGTTCTTC
>NA|TRBV6-2/TRBV6-3|TRBJ2-5|TRBD2
CASSWITGRMSETQYF
TGTGCCAGCAGTTGGATCACCGGGAGGATGAGTGAGACCCAGTACTTC
>few|TRBV20-1|TRBJ2-1|NA
CSARDSRRSYNEQFF
TGCAGTGCTAGAGATTCCCGGAGGTCCTACAATGAGCAGTTCTTC
>NA|TRBV23-1|TRBJ1-5|NA
CAGLQELSNQPQHF
TGCGCCGGACTCCAGGAACTTAGCAATCAGCCCCAGCATTTT
>NA|TRBV15|TRBJ2-1|TRBD2
CATSRGTSDNEQFF
TGTGCCACCAGCAGAGGGACTAGCGATAATGAGCAGTTCTTC
>NA|TRBV7-3|TRBJ2-2|NA
CASSLNGPANTGELFF
TGTGCCAGCAGCTTAAATGGCCCAGCGAACACCGGGGAGCTGTTTTTT
>NA|TRBV28|TRBJ2-3|TRBD2
CASSLWATSGSTDTQYF
TGTGCCAGCAGTTTATGGGCTACTAGCGGGAGTACAGATACGCAGTATTTT
>NA|TRBV12-3/TRBV12-4|TRBJ2-7|TRBD1
CASRGQTLGHEQYF
TGTGCCAGCAGGGGACAGACTCTAGGGCACGAGCAGTACTTC
>NA|TRBV14|TRBJ1-6|NA
CASSQTGGSPLHF
TGTGCCAGCAGCCAAACAGGAGGTTCACCCCTCCACTTT
>few|TRBV6-5|TRBJ1-5|NA
CASSPRPGNQPQHF
TGTGCCAGCAGCCCCCGACCTGGCAATCAGCCCCAGCATTTT
>few|TRBV25-1|TRBJ2-1|TRBD1
CASSDPGQGAREQFF
TGTGCCAGCAGTGACCCGGGACAGGGGGCTAGGGAGCAGTTCTTC
>NA|TRBV15|TRBJ1-4|TRBD1
CATSRGSQGTNEKLFF
TGTGCCACCAGCAGAGGTTCACAGGGGACTAATGAAAAACTGTTTTTT
>few|TRBV6-4|TRBJ2-1|NA
CASSDQAGRYNEQFF
TGTGCCAGCAGTGATCAAGCGGGCAGATACAATGAGCAGTTCTTC
>few|TRBV12-5|TRBJ2-3|TRBD1
CASGLGQGNSADTQYF
TGTGCTAGTGGTTTGGGACAGGGAAACAGTGCGGATACGCAGTATTTT
>few|TRBV7-9|TRBJ1-1|NA
CASSRGTTANTEAFF
TGTGCCAGCAGCCGGGGAACGACGGCGAACACTGAAGCTTTCTTT
>NA|TRBV12-3/TRBV12-4|TRBJ2-1|NA
CALSSGLPYNEQFF
TGTGCCTTGTCAAGCGGGCTGCCCTACAATGAGCAGTTCTTC
>few|TRBV24-1|TRBJ1-1|NA
CATSDATTGTTPPSEAFF
TGTGCCACCAGTGATGCAACGACCGGGACAACACCCCCATCCGAAGCTTTCTTT
>few|TRBV20-1|TRBJ2-3|TRBD2
CSASSRTSGSTDTQYF
TGCAGTGCTAGCTCTCGGACTAGCGGAAGCACAGATACGCAGTATTTT
>few|TRBV7-9|TRBJ1-5|NA
CASSPGYPNVDSNQPQHF
TGTGCCAGCAGCCCCGGGTATCCTAACGTTGATAGCAATCAGCCCCAGCATTTT
>few|TRBV2|TRBJ1-1|TRBD1
CASSFVQGADGAFF
TGTGCCAGCAGCTTTGTACAGGGGGCGGATGGAGCTTTCTTT
>NA|TRBV19|TRBJ2-5|TRBD1
CASSPPGQGSETQYF
TGTGCCAGTAGTCCCCCGGGACAGGGGTCAGAGACCCAGTACTTC
>NA|TRBV7-2|TRBJ1-1|TRBD1
CASSQQGTLTEAFF
TGTGCCAGCAGCCAACAGGGGACCCTCACTGAAGCTTTCTTT
>few|TRBV11-2|TRBJ2-7|TRBD2
CASSLIAGRTYEQYF
TGTGCCAGCAGCTTGATAGCGGGGCGGACCTACGAGCAGTACTTC
>NA|TRBV5-4|TRBJ1-1|TRBD1
CASSPTRQGNTEAFF
TGTGCCAGCAGCCCGACAAGACAGGGAAACACTGAAGCTTTCTTT
>NA|TRBV11-2|TRBJ1-2|NA
CASSLEVFSYGYTF
TGTGCCAGCAGCTTAGAAGTCTTCAGCTATGGCTACACCTTC
>few|TRBV5-6|TRBJ2-6|NA
CASSFSPTGVSSGANVLTF
TGTGCCAGCAGCTTCTCCCCGACAGGCGTGAGCTCTGGGGCCAACGTCCTGACTTTC
>NA|TRBV6-2/TRBV6-3|TRBJ2-4|TRBD2
CARYSGRADAAKNIQYF
TGTGCCAGATATAGCGGGAGGGCCGACGCGGCCAAAAACATTCAGTACTTC
>few|TRBV4-3|TRBJ2-1|TRBD1
CASSQSGTGRNEQFF
TGCGCCAGCAGCCAATCGGGGACAGGGCGCAATGAGCAGTTCTTC
>few|TRBV4-2|TRBJ2-2|NA
CASSPPRGAGELFF
TGTGCCAGCAGCCCACCTCGGGGCGCCGGGGAGCTGTTTTTT
>few|TRBV14|TRBJ2-7|NA
CASSQEFPGKDSYEQYF
TGTGCCAGCAGCCAAGAGTTCCCCGGGAAGGACTCCTACGAGCAGTACTTC
>few|TRBV29-1|TRBJ2-1|TRBD2
CSVAGGAYEQFF
TGCAGCGTTGCGGGGGGGGCGTATGAGCAGTTCTTC
>NA|TRBV29-1|TRBJ1-1|NA
CSVEVQGGTEAFF
TGCAGCGTTGAAGTACAGGGAGGGACTGAAGCTTTCTTT
>few|TRBV5-5|TRBJ1-5|NA
CASSFGPNNQPQHF
TGTGCCAGCAGCTTTGGTCCCAACAATCAGCCCCAGCATTTT
>NA|TRBV6-2/TRBV6-3|TRBJ1-5|TRBD1
CASSDGTGYQPQHF
TGTGCCAGCAGTGACGGGACAGGGTATCAGCCCCAGCATTTT
>few|TRBV6-5|TRBJ2-3|TRBD1
CASNAGQGADTQYF
TGTGCCAGCAACGCGGGACAGGGCGCAGATACGCAGTATTTT
>NA|TRBV29-1|TRBJ2-3|TRBD1
CSVSGQGTTDTQYF
TGCAGCGTATCGGGACAGGGGACCACAGATACGCAGTATTTT
>NA|TRBV6-5|TRBJ2-1|NA
CASSYGTGGYNEQFF
TGTGCCAGCAGTTATGGGACTGGGGGATACAATGAGCAGTTCTTC
>NA|TRBV7-2|TRBJ2-5|NA
CAAAPRVLETQYF
TGTGCCGCGGCCCCCCGGGTTCTAGAGACCCAGTACTTC
>NA|TRBV12-5|TRBJ1-1|NA
CASGRLMNTEAFF
TGTGCTAGTGGTCGACTGATGAACACTGAAGCTTTCTTT
>few|TRBV29-1|TRBJ2-5|TRBD2
CSVGTRWGETQYF
TGCAGCGTTGGGACTAGATGGGGAGAGACCCAGTACTTC
>NA|TRBV3-1|TRBJ1-5|TRBD1
CASSQSTGSNQPQHF
TGTGCCAGCAGCCAGTCGACAGGGTCGAATCAGCCCCAGCATTTT
>NA|TRBV20-1|TRBJ2-5|TRBD2
CSPTGSGTRETQYF
TGCAGTCCAACGGGGAGCGGGACTAGAGAGACCCAGTACTTC
>few|TRBV5-6|TRBJ2-7|NA
CASSPGYDPYYEQYF
TGTGCCAGCAGCCCGGGTTACGACCCGTACTACGAGCAGTACTTC
>NA|TRBV4-1|TRBJ2-4|NA
CASSQGELRGRVGNIQYF
TGCGCCAGCAGCCAAGGCGAGCTCCGGGGGCGAGTAGGAAACATTCAGTACTTC
>few|TRBV6-5|TRBJ2-7|TRBD1
CASAKNGQVYEQYF
TGTGCCAGCGCAAAGAACGGACAGGTCTACGAGCAGTACTTC
>NA|TRBV29-1|TRBJ2-7|NA
CSVDLSWTGEQYF
TGCAGCGTTGATCTCTCGTGGACGGGCGAGCAGTACTTC
>few|TRBV10-3|TRBJ2-3|NA
CAIRDRLSTDTQYF
TGTGCCATCAGGGACAGACTTAGCACAGATACGCAGTATTTT
>few|TRBV7-2|TRBJ1-5|NA
CASSPYQGNQPQHF
TGTGCCAGCAGCCCCTACCAGGGCAATCAGCCCCAGCATTTT
>NA|TRBV10-3|TRBJ2-1|TRBD2
CAISERAGGYNEQFF
TGTGCCATCAGTGAACGGGCGGGAGGTTACAATGAGCAGTTCTTC
>few|TRBV11-2|TRBJ2-1|NA
CASSSINNEQFF
TGTGCCAGCAGCTCTATAAACAATGAGCAGTTCTTC